This T cell receptor beta chain came from a study of T-cell reconstitution after alpha-beta-depleted transplantation in children. General study findings and limits: Diversity and T-cell counts at one year after transplant derived mostly from new T cells. After transplant, at about two months, alpha-beta T cells were reportedly derived from several hundred expanded graft clones. Surviving recipient T cells and thymic progenitors underlay high day-60 TCRbeta diversity in some patients.

This clonotype was observed many times. The antigen is unknown. The TCRbeta library incorporated unique molecular identifiers. In TCRdb, the PCR reads were re-called with MiXCR into one record per CDR3 protein. Among roughly 200,000 distinct CDR3 sequences listed, about 7% were seen once. V was shortened by 6 bases and J by 2 bases, with 11 bases between the two germline ends. The CDR3 spans 13 residues. Germline-derived CDR1 and CDR2 are MDHEN and SYDVKM. The rearrangement links TRBV28 to TRBJ2-7; D is uncertain. The material sequenced was PBMCs, taken before TCRalphabeta/CD19-depleted stem cell transplant. The receptor was derived from a boy under 10 years old with acute lymphoblastic leukemia, due to receive a stem cell transplant. The CDR3 reads CASRLTDPYEQYF. In DNA form, the CDR3 reads TGTGCCAGCAGGCTAACGGATCCCTACGAGCAGTACTTC.